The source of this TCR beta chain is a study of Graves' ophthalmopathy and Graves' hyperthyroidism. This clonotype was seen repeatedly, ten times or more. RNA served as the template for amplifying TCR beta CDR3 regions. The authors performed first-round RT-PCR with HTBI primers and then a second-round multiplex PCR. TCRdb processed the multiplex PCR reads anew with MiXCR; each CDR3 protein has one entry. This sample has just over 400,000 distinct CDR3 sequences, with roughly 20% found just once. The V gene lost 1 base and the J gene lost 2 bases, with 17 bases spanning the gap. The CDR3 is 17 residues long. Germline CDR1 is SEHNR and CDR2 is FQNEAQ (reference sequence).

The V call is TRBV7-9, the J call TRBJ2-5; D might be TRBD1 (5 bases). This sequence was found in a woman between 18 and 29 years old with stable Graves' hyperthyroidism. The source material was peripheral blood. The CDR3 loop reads CASSLGQNPNLQETQYF. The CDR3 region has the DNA TGTGCCAGCAGCTTAGGACAGAACCCCAACCTTCAAGAGACCCAGTACTTC.